A selection of T cell receptor beta chains follows, all from one sample in a study of B cell selection in AIRE deficiency. The table came from immunoSEQ multiplex PCR; TCRdb's copy has only in-frame clones and leaves some out. The data show some 24,000 clones, around 96% seen once. Specimen: CD4+CD127+ conventional T cells sorted from PBMCs. These receptors were collected from a human donor in good health. Both conserved end residues are part of each CDR3. A D gene is named only where the DNA matches it firmly. Rows may omit the clone size; those that give it use once, few, many or a size class.

D: TRBD1
V: TRBV7-9
size: NA
J: TRBJ1-6
DNA: TGTGCCAGCAGCTTAGGGACAGGGAATAATTCACCCCTCCACTTT
CDR3: CASSLGTGNNSPLHF

D: NA
V: TRBV7-1
size: NA
J: TRBJ2-7
DNA: TGTGCCAGCAGTCAAACCGGGACCTACGAGCAGTACTTC
CDR3: CASSQTGTYEQYF

D: TRBD2
V: TRBV9
size: NA
J: TRBJ2-2
DNA: TGTGCCAGCAGCCCCCGAGGGCGGGGGGGTATAAACACCGGGGAGCTGTTTTTT
CDR3: CASSPRGRGGINTGELFF

D: NA
V: TRBV9
size: NA
J: TRBJ1-4
DNA: TGTGCCAGCAGCGTAGCTCTGGGGCCGGGTGAAAAACTGTTTTTT
CDR3: CASSVALGPGEKLFF

D: NA
V: TRBV11-3
size: NA
J: TRBJ1-2
DNA: TGTGCCAGCAGCTCTACCACGGGGGATGGCTACACCTTC
CDR3: CASSSTTGDGYTF

D: NA
V: TRBV18
size: NA
J: TRBJ1-3
DNA: TGTGCCAGCTCACCACTTCGGGCCCACTCTGGAAACACCATATATTTT
CDR3: CASSPLRAHSGNTIYF

D: NA
V: TRBV18
size: NA
J: TRBJ2-7
DNA: TGTGCCAGCTCACCAGAAAGGAACGAGCAGTACTTC
CDR3: CASSPERNEQYF

D: TRBD2
V: TRBV27
size: NA
J: TRBJ2-3
DNA: TGTGCCAGCAGTTTTCGCGGGGGGGCCATTGGGCAGTATTTT
CDR3: CASSFRGGAIGQYF

D: TRBD2
V: TRBV2
size: NA
J: TRBJ2-1
DNA: TGTGCCAGCAGTACTAGCGATGAGCAGTTCTTC
CDR3: CASSTSDEQFF

D: TRBD1
V: TRBV5-1
size: NA
J: TRBJ2-7
DNA: TGCGCCAGCAGCCCCCCGGGACAGATTTACGAGCAGTACTTC
CDR3: CASSPPGQIYEQYF

D: NA
V: TRBV19
size: once
J: TRBJ1-5
DNA: TGTGCCAGTAGTATGATTGGACGCAATCAGCCCCAGCATTTT
CDR3: CASSMIGRNQPQHF

D: TRBD1
V: TRBV18
size: NA
J: TRBJ2-7
DNA: TGTGCCAGCTCACAAGCGAGGACAGGGGGCTCCTACGAGCAGTACTTC
CDR3: CASSQARTGGSYEQYF

D: TRBD1
V: TRBV6-6
size: NA
J: TRBJ2-7
DNA: TGTGCCAGCAGTACAGGGGGCTACGAGCAGTACTTC
CDR3: CASSTGGYEQYF

D: NA
V: TRBV2
size: once
J: TRBJ1-2
DNA: TGTGCCAGTCTAGAAATAGGGATCAACTATGGCTACACCTTC
CDR3: CASLEIGINYGYTF